This record looks at one TCR beta chain sequence and its context. Here immunoSEQ multiplex PCR was the method, and the copy in TCRdb shows in-frame clones only, minus some. This table has tens of thousands of clones, 85% to 90% appearing once. This entry belongs to a study of technical replicates of blood from a handful of donors. The CDR3 contains 15 residues. Germline CDR1 reads SNHLY; CDR2 reads FYNNEI. Trimming cost V 2 bases and J 5 bases; bases outside gene matches: 6. The V gene is TRBV2, the J gene TRBJ2-1; 7 bases align to TRBD2. This clonotype was sampled from a human donor in good health. Some clones in this sample may be carry-over from other donors' samples. Sequenced input: PBMCs. The CDR3 DNA sequence: TGTGCCAGCAGTGAACTGGGGGGGGGTAACAATGAGCAGTTCTTC. It is translated as CASSELGGGNNEQFF. The full variable domain, in which reference TRBV2 and TRBJ2-1 provide the parts outside the CDR3, is EPEVTQTPSHQVTQMGQEVILRCVPISNHLYFYWYRQILGQKVEFLVSFYNNEISEKSEIFDDQFSVERPDGSNFTLKIRSTKLEDSAMYFCASSELGGGNNEQFFGPGTRLTVL.